This TCR beta chain stems from a study of technical replicates of blood from several donors. CDR1 and CDR2 (germline): LGHNA, YSLEER. The CDR3 is 15 residues long. After removal of 5 bases from V and 1 base from J, the junction contained 6 bases not matched to a gene. Profiling relied on immunoSEQ multiplex PCR, and the TCRdb table lists in-frame clones only, not all of them. The table lists about 56,000 clones, 85% to 95% of them singletons. J is TRBJ2-7 and V is TRBV4-3; 9 bases agree with TRBD1. Sample: PBMCs. The TCR sequence derives from a human donor in good health. Some clones in this sample may be carry-over from other donors' samples. This CDR3 is CASSSDRGFSYEQYF. The CDR3 coding sequence is TGCGCCAGCAGCTCGGACAGGGGATTTTCCTACGAGCAGTACTTC.